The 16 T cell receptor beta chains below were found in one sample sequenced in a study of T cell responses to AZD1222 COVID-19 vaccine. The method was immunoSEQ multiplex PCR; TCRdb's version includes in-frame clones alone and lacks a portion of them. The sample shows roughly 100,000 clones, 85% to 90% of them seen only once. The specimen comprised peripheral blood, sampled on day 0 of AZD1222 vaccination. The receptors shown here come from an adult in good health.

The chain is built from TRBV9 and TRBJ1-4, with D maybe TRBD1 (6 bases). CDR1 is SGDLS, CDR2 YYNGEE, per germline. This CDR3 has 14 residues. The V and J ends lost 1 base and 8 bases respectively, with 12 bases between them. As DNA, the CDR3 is TGTGCCAGCAGCGTAAGGGCTCAGGGGGAAAAACTGTTTTTT. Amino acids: CASSVRAQGEKLFF. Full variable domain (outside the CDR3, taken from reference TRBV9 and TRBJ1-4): DSGVTQTPKHLITATGQRVTLRCSPRSGDLSVYWYQQSLDQGLQFLIQYYNGEERAKGNILERFSAQQFPDLHSELNLSSLELGDSALYFCASSVRAQGEKLFFGSGTQLSVL.

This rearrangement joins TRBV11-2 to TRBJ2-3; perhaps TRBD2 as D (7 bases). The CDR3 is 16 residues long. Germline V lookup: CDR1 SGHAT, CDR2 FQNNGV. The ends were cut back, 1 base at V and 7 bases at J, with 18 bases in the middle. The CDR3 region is CASSLVGGGRSYTQYF. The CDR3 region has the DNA TGTGCCAGCAGCTTAGTCGGGGGCGGGAGATCATATACGCAGTATTTT.

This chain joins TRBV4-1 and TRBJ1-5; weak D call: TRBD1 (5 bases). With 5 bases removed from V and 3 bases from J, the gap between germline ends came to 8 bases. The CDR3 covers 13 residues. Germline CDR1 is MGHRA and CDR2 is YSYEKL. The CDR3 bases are TGCGCCAGCAGCGGGACCACCAATCAGCCCCAGCATTTT. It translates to CASSGTTNQPQHF.

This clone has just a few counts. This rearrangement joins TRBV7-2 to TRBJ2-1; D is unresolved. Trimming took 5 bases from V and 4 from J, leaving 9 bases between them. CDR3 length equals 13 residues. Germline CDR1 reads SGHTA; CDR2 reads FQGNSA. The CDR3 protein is CASSLTTYNEQFF. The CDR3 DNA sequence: TGTGCCAGCAGCCTAACGACGTACAATGAGCAGTTCTTC.

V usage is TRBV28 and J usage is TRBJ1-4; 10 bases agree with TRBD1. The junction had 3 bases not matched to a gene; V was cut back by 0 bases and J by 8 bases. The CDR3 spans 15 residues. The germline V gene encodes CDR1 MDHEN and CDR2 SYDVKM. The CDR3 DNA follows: TGTGCCAGCAGTTTATGGGGGACAGGGGTGGAAAAACTGTTTTTT. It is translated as CASSLWGTGVEKLFF. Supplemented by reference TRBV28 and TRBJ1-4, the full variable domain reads DVKVTQSSRYLVKRTGEKVFLECVQDMDHENMFWYRQDPGLGLRLIYFSYDVKMKEKGDIPEGYSVSREKKERFSLILESASTNQTSMYLCASSLWGTGVEKLFFGSGTQLSVL.

CDR3 protein: CASSPQGINQPQHF. Here the CDR3 DNA reads TGCGCCAGCAGCCCACAGGGAATCAATCAGCCCCAGCATTTT. The chain recombines TRBV5-1 with TRBJ1-5, with D possibly matching TRBD1 (6 bases). Trimming took off 4 bases at V and 3 bases at J, with 11 bases between the two ends. This CDR3 has 14 amino acids. Germline CDR1 SGHRS, CDR2 YFSETQ.

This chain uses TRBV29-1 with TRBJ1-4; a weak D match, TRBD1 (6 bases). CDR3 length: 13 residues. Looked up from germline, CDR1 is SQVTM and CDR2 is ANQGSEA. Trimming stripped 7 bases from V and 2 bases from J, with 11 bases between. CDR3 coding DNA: TGCAGCGCTGGCGGACAGACTAATGAAAAACTGTTTTTT. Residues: CSAGGQTNEKLFF.

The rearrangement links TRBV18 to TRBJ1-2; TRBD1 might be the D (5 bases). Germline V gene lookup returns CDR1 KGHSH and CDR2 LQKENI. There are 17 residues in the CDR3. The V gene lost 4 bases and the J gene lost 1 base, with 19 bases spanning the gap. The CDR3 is CASSLGSWDLLNYGYTF. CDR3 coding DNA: TGTGCCAGCTCACTAGGCTCTTGGGACCTTCTTAACTATGGCTACACCTTC.

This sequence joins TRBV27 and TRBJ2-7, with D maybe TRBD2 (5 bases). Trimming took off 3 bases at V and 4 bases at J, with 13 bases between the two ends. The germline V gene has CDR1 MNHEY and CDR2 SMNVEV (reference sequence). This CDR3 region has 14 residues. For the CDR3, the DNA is TGTGCCAGCAGTTTTACGGCGGCGGGTTACGAGCAGTACTTC. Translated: CASSFTAAGYEQYF.

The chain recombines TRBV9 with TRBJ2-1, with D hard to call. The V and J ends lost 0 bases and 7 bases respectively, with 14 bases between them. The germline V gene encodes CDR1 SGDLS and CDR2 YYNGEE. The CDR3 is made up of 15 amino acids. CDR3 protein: CASSVVGRNSNEQFF. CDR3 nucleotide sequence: TGTGCCAGCAGCGTAGTTGGGCGGAACAGTAATGAGCAGTTCTTC.

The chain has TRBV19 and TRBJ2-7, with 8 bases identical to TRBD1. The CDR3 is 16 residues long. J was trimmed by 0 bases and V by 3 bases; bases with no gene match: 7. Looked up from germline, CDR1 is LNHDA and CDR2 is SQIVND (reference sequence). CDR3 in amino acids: CASSIASRGLSYEQYF. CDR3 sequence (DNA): TGTGCCAGTAGTATCGCCTCCAGGGGGCTCTCCTACGAGCAGTACTTC.

As DNA, the CDR3 is TGTGCCAGCAGCTTGCCGGGGAGAGCGGGACCGAGATCCTATGGCTACACCTTC. It is translated as CASSLPGRAGPRSYGYTF. This chain joins TRBV5-6 and TRBJ1-2; possibly TRBD1 for D (5 bases). Per the germline V gene, CDR1 is SGHDT and CDR2 is YYEEEE. V was cut by 1 base and J by 4 bases, with 23 bases left in between. The CDR3 contains 18 residues.

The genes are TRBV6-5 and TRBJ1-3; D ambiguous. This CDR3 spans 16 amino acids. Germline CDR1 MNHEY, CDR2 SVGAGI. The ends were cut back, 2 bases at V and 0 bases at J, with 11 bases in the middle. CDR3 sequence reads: CASSYRVYPSGNTIYF. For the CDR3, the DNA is TGTGCCAGCAGTTACCGTGTGTACCCCTCTGGAAACACCATATATTTT.

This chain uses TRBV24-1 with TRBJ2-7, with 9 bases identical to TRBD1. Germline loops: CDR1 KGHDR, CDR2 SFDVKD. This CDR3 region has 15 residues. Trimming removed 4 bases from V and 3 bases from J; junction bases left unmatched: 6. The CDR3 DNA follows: TGTGCCACCAGTGACCCCGGGACAGGGTACTACGAGCAGTACTTC. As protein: CATSDPGTGYYEQYF.

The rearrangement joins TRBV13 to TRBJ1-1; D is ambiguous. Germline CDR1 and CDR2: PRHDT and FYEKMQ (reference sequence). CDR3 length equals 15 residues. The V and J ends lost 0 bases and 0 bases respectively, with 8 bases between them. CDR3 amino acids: CASSLGKGLNTEAFF. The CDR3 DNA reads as TGTGCCAGCAGCTTAGGAAAGGGTTTGAACACTGAAGCTTTCTTT.

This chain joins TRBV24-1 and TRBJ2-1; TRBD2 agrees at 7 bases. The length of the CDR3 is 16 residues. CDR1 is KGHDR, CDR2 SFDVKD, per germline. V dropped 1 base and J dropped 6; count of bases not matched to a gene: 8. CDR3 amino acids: CATSDFGRDYGNEQFF. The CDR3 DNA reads TGTGCCACCAGTGATTTCGGGCGGGACTATGGCAATGAGCAGTTCTTC.